This T cell receptor beta chain is from a study of T-cell memory formation after mild COVID-19. TCRdb processed the 5' RACE reads anew with MiXCR; each CDR3 protein has one entry. Of about 610,000 distinct CDR3 sequences detected, roughly 17% appear once; the ten largest clones hold about 8.6%. The V gene's germline CDR1 is SGHRS and CDR2 YFSETQ. The CDR3 runs 15 residues. Trimming pared 2 bases from V and 6 bases from J, leaving 17 bases between. Sequenced sample: PBMCs or a T cell subset sorted from them (not recorded which). V is TRBV5-1 and J is TRBJ1-2, with D possibly matching TRBD1 (6 bases). The sequence was collected from an adult woman who had mild COVID-19 (a few samples of this study predate the infection). Cell type and time point are not known. The CDR3 loop is CASSFSLGGADGYTF. In nucleotides, the CDR3 is TGCGCCAGCAGCTTTTCCCTAGGGGGGGCTGATGGCTACACCTTC.